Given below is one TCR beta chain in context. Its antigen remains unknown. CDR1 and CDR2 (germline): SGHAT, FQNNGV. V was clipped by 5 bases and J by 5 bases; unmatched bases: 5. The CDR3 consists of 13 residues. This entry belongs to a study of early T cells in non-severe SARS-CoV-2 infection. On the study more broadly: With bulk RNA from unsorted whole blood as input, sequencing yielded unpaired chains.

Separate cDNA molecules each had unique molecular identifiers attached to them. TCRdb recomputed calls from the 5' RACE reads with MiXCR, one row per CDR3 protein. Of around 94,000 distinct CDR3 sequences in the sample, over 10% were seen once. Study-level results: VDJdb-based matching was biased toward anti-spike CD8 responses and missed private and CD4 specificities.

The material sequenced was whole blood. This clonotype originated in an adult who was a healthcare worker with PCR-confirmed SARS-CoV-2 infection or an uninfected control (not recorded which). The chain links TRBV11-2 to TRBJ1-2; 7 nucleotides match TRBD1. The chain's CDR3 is CASSHDREYGYTF. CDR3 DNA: TGTGCCAGCAGCCACGACAGGGAATATGGCTACACCTTC.